This TCR beta chain was identified during a study of shared clonotypes between healthy human individuals. The study, taken as a whole, reports: It was expected that sequencing depth would affect clonotype sharing among donors. Roughly 5% of naive CD4 clonotypes were common to a few donors. Generation probabilities of non-shared clonotypes were lower (relative to those shared by all four donors).

Using immunoSEQ multiplex PCR, the repertoire was profiled, and TCRdb retains in-frame clones only, with some absent. This table holds over 1.4 million clones, over 95% found once. Trimming cost V 4 bases and J 8 bases; bases outside gene matches: 5. The germline V gene encodes CDR1 SQVTM and CDR2 ANQGSEA. This CDR3 region has 12 residues. Comment on this clone: What it binds is not known.

In the CD4+ fraction, cells were divided into CD45RA+ naive and CD45RA-negative memory subsets. The chain is built from TRBV29-1 and TRBJ2-3; 8 nucleotides line up with TRBD2. The sample taken for sequencing was naive CD4+ T cells sorted from blood. Subset of the sample: CD45RA+ positively selected. The TCR was taken from a man aged 25-40 years in good health. This CDR3 reads CSVGLAGGTQYF. The CDR3 nucleotides are TGCAGCGTTGGTCTAGCGGGTGGTACGCAGTATTTT.